This TCR beta chain was sequenced in a study of T-cell memory formation after mild COVID-19. Points from the study as a whole: Contracting clones from day 15 to 85 had balanced CD4/CD8; later expanders favoured CD4+.

Barcoded TCR alpha and TCR beta cDNA libraries with UMIs came from 5'RACE using constant-segment primers. TCRdb analysed the 5' RACE reads with MiXCR anew, one entry per CDR3 protein. This sample has a few hundred thousand distinct CDR3 sequences, with 15% to 20% found just once. The CDR3 runs 16 residues. J lost 2 bases, V lost 5 bases, and 12 bases had no gene match. Germline lookup yields CDR1 DFQATT and CDR2 SNEGSKA (reference sequence). As for this clonotype: No antigen is known for it.

The specimen was PBMCs or a T cell subset sorted from them (not recorded which). V gene TRBV20-1 combines with J gene TRBJ2-1; 7 nucleotides agree with TRBD2. This TCR was recovered from a man aged 18-30 years who had mild COVID-19 (a few samples of this study predate the infection). Cell type and time point are not known. The CDR3 DNA is TGCAGTGCTCCGCCCCATCTAGCGGTCCCCTACAATGAGCAGTTCTTC. Translated, it gives CSAPPHLAVPYNEQFF.